The clone carrying this T cell receptor (beta chain) came up many times. Its antigen remains unknown. The germline V gene encodes CDR1 SGHNT and CDR2 YYREEE (reference sequence). This CDR3 has 14 residues. V was trimmed by 0 bases and J by 1 base, leaving 7 bases between them. TCRdb itself ran the 5' RACE reads through MiXCR, one entry per CDR3 protein. In the table there are approximately 300,000 distinct CDR3 sequences, 8% to 9% of which are singletons. This specimen belongs to a study of T-cell memory formation after mild COVID-19. Study as a whole: The study found TCR clusters largely donor specific.

Study-wide results and caveats: Some clones that responded turned up in pre-infection memory, which suggests that cross-reactive memory joined in. Mainly in CM and EM were contracting CD4+ clones; CD8+ were in EMRA. There was a balanced CD4/CD8 profile in clones contracting day 15 to 85, and later expanders leaned CD4+.

This TCR was recovered from a man aged 18 to 29 who had mild COVID-19 (a few samples of this study predate the infection). Cell type and time point are not known. Material for sequencing was PBMCs or a T cell subset sorted from them (not recorded which). The chain links TRBV5-4 to TRBJ1-1; D perhaps matches TRBD1 (5 bases). The CDR3 sequence: CASSLGQQNTEAFF. For the CDR3, the DNA is TGTGCCAGCAGCTTGGGACAGCAGAACACTGAAGCTTTCTTT.